This T cell receptor beta chain originates from a study of Ad26.COV2.S vaccination and SARS-CoV-2 variants. Whole-study results and caveats: Measurements of TCR breadth and depth may have given underestimates of the total T cell responses. Greater spike-specific TCR breadth was seen in vaccine recipients than in placebo recipients.

About this clone itself: Its matching antigen is unknown.

Per germline, CDR1 LGHNA and CDR2 YNFKEQ. The CDR3 totals 13 residues. V shed 4 bases and J 8 bases; nucleotides not matched to a gene: 3. Produced via immunoSEQ multiplex PCR; TCRdb's table is partial and in-frame only. The sample shows about 680,000 clones, roughly nine tenths of them seen only once. Treatment here: 19 received Ad26.COV2.S at low or high dose, single or two shots; 5 received placebo; per-sample allocation not given. Following the first vaccine or placebo injection, samples were taken on day 63. The chain uses TRBV4-2 and TRBJ2-1, with TRBD1 matching 9 bases. Sequencing was performed on peripheral blood, taken in a trial of Ad26.COV2.S vaccine versus placebo. The TCR originated in a person between 18 and 65 years old who received the Ad26.COV2.S COVID-19 vaccine or a placebo. The CDR3 nucleotides are TGTGCCAGCAGCCTCCGGACAGGGGATGAGCAGTTCTTC. The encoded protein is CASSLRTGDEQFF.